Presented here are 12 T cell receptor beta chains from one specimen sequenced in a study of metastatic and nonmetastatic thyroid tumors. Not a single patient had been given any form of treatment at any point before undergoing thyroid surgery. TCRdb reassembled clones from the PCR reads with MiXCR. The sample contains approximately 25,000 clones, more than 25% of which appear only once. Specimen: blood. The receptors here all came from a male donor with papillary thyroid cancer or a benign thyroid nodule (not recorded which). Some clones in this sample may be carry-over from other donors' samples.

For this clone: The germline gene is not matched at one end of the junction; a read error may be the cause. The chain employs TRBV20-1 and TRBJ2-3, with D maybe TRBD2 (6 bases). The CDR3 has 15 residues. The V gene's germline CDR1 is DFQATT and CDR2 SNEGSKA (reference sequence). The CDR3, as DNA: TGCAGTGCTAGATTGCGCGGGGTGAGCACAGATACTCAGTATTTT. Translation gives CSARLRGVSTDTQYF.

Many counts were recorded for this clone. The chain employs TRBV20-1 and TRBJ2-1; possibly TRBD2 for D (7 bases). The V end was cut by 7 bases, the J end by 2 bases, with 12 bases between. Germline assignment: CDR1 DFQATT and CDR2 SNEGSKA (reference sequence). This CDR3 region has 13 residues. The CDR3 bases are TGCAGTGTTCCGGGGGGCCCCTACAATGAGCAGTTCTTC. Its protein product is CSVPGGPYNEQFF.

This clone was counted at least ten times. The chain combines TRBV20-1 with TRBJ2-4; 9 bases line up with TRBD1. Trimming at V came to 6 bases and at J to 8 bases, leaving 11 bases not matched to a gene. The V gene's germline CDR1 is DFQATT and CDR2 SNEGSKA (reference sequence). The CDR3 covers 14 residues. This CDR3 reads CSAKPRDREDIQYF. CDR3 in DNA: TGCAGTGCCAAGCCCCGGGACAGGGAGGACATTCAGTACTTC.

This chain connects TRBV20-1 to TRBJ2-5; D remains unclear. Germline-derived CDR1 and CDR2 are DFQATT and SNEGSKA (reference sequence). This CDR3 is 15 amino acids long. V lost 2 bases to trimming and J lost 4 bases, with 17 bases between them. CDR3 sequence (DNA): TGCAGTGCTAGACTATCGTGCGGATCTTCAGAGACCCAGTACTTC. Amino acids: CSARLSCGSSETQYF.

The genes are TRBV7-2 and TRBJ2-7, with D unclear. Germline values: CDR1 SGHTA, CDR2 FQGNSA. V was clipped by 3 bases and J by 0 bases, with 9 bases between them. This CDR3 is built from 14 residues. CDR3 sequence: CASSFERSSYEQYF. CDR3 DNA sequence: TGTGCCAGCAGCTTCGAGAGGAGCTCCTACGAGCAGTACTTC.

Ten or more counts support this clone. The CDR3 DNA follows: TGCGCCAGCAGCCCAGGGGCCCAGGCTAATTCACCCCTCCACTTT. It is translated as CASSPGAQANSPLHF. V is TRBV4-3 and J is TRBJ1-6; the D gene is possibly TRBD1 (6 bases). Germline V gene lookup returns CDR1 LGHNA and CDR2 YSLEER. The CDR3 runs 15 residues. The ends were cut back, 4 bases at V and 6 bases at J, with 13 bases in the middle.

This clone is medium-sized within its sample. J is TRBJ2-7 and V is TRBV5-1; no firm D call. V was clipped by 4 bases and J by 6 bases, with 20 bases between them. Per the germline V gene, CDR1 is SGHRS and CDR2 is YFSETQ. The CDR3 has 15 residues. The CDR3 DNA follows: TGCGCCAGCAGCCTATCGGGCCTCGTCGGCGGCGAGCAGTACTTC. This codes for CASSLSGLVGGEQYF.

This clone was picked up many times. V is TRBV7-3 and J is TRBJ2-2; TRBD1 or TRBD2 may be the D gene (5 bases each). The CDR3 is 14 residues long. From germline, CDR1 is SGHTA and CDR2 FQGTGA. Deletions cut 8 bases from V and 5 bases from J, with 15 bases between. This CDR3 is CASGPGSLTGELFF. The CDR3 DNA sequence: TGTGCCAGCGGTCCAGGGAGTCTGACCGGGGAGCTGTTTTTT.

On this clone: The junction differs from germline at one of its ends, possibly a read error. The chain recombines TRBV7-8 with TRBJ2-7, with D tentatively TRBD1 (5 bases). In germline, CDR1 is SGHVS, CDR2 FQNEAQ. The CDR3 sequence is 13 residues long. CDR3 bases: TGTGACAGCAGCTTAGGGTTAGGGGAAGAGCTGTACTTC. Protein: CDSSLGLGEELYF.

The chain employs TRBV6-1 and TRBJ1-3, with a tentative D call TRBD1 (5 bases). Between the trimmed V and J ends, which lost 10 bases and 5 bases, there was a span of 18 bases. The CDR3 is made up of 14 amino acids. CDR1 and CDR2 from the germline V gene are MNHNS and SASEGT. CDR3: CATVQIGARNTIYF. The CDR3 DNA reads TGTGCCACGGTACAAATTGGGGCGAGAAACACCATATATTTT.

This sequence joins TRBV6-5 and TRBJ2-7, with no clear D. V dropped 7 bases and J dropped 5 bases, with 15 bases sitting between them. Germline CDR1 and CDR2: MNHEY and SVGAGI. The CDR3 runs to 13 residues. The CDR3 protein is CASILCDGHEQYF. Here the CDR3 DNA reads TGTGCCAGCATTTTATGCGATGGTCACGAGCAGTACTTC.

This clone came up many times. The junction and the germline gene differ at one end; a read error may be behind it. V gene TRBV7-6 combines with J gene TRBJ2-2, with 7 nucleotides matching TRBD2. Germline V gene lookup returns CDR1 SGHVS and CDR2 FNYEAQ. The CDR3 runs 15 residues. The CDR3 is CASRPTSANTGELVF. The CDR3 DNA follows: TGTGCCAGCAGGCCTACTAGCGCGAACACCGGGGAGCTGGTTTTT.